This T cell receptor beta chain appears in the sequencing data of a study of shared clonotypes between healthy human individuals. Terminally differentiated effector memory CD45RA+ cells were excluded from the naive CD8 cells, which were CD45RO-negative and positively selected for CCR7. Data came from immunoSEQ multiplex PCR; TCRdb stores just in-frame clones and leaves some out. The table includes some 2.1 million clones, about 93% detected once. The CDR3 runs 17 residues. V lost 4 bases, J lost 2 bases, and 6 bases stayed unmatched. Per germline, CDR1 SEHNR and CDR2 FQNEAQ (reference sequence). The chain combines TRBV7-9 with TRBJ2-3; the match to TRBD2 covers 13 bases. This TCR was recovered from a man between 18 and 29 years old in good health. Some clones in this sample may be carry-over from other donors' samples. The sequenced sample consisted of naive CD8+ T cells from PBMCs. CDR3 DNA sequence: TGTGCCAGCAGCTCGGGACTAGCGGGATTGACCACAGATACGCAGTATTTT. Its protein is CASSSGLAGLTTDTQYF.